This is a list of T cell receptor beta chains from one sample in a study of blood T cells in healthy people across ages. TCRdb used MiXCR to reprocess the 5' RACE reads, holding one entry per CDR3 protein. Here the sample spans more than 800,000 distinct CDR3 sequences, 25% to 35% being singletons. What was sequenced was blood. The receptors shown here come from a woman over 75 in good health. Each CDR3 is given with its conserved first and last residue. The order of the fields is clone size, V gene, D gene, J gene, CDR3 DNA, CDR3 protein. D genes are given only for firm matches. For some rows the clone size is stated as once, few or many, or as a class when expanded; others skip it.

clone size: -; V gene: TRBV30; D gene: -; J gene: TRBJ1-5; CDR3 DNA: TGTGCCTGGAACGGAGGGAGGGCCGATCAGCCCCAGCATTTT; CDR3 protein: CAWNGGRADQPQHF
clone size: -; V gene: TRBV7-8; D gene: TRBD1; J gene: TRBJ1-2; CDR3 DNA: TGTGCCAGCAGCCCCCGGGACAGGGTCTATAGCTACACCTTC; CDR3 protein: CASSPRDRVYSYTF
clone size: few; V gene: TRBV14; D gene: -; J gene: TRBJ2-5; CDR3 DNA: TGTGCCAGCAGCCGCGGAACTGTCATAGAGACCCAGTACTTC; CDR3 protein: CASSRGTVIETQYF
clone size: few; V gene: TRBV9; D gene: TRBD1; J gene: TRBJ2-7; CDR3 DNA: TGTGCCAGCAGCTACCGGGACAGGGACAACAATGAGCAGTACTTC; CDR3 protein: CASSYRDRDNNEQYF
clone size: -; V gene: TRBV7-6; D gene: -; J gene: TRBJ1-5; CDR3 DNA: TGTGCCAGCAGCTTAGTTTATAACCAGGGGCAGCATTTT; CDR3 protein: CASSLVYNQGQHF
clone size: -; V gene: TRBV3-1; D gene: -; J gene: TRBJ2-1; CDR3 DNA: TGTGCCAGCGGCCAAGTGGGCTCCAATGAGCAGTTCTTC; CDR3 protein: CASGQVGSNEQFF
clone size: many; V gene: TRBV20-1; D gene: -; J gene: TRBJ2-3; CDR3 DNA: TGCAGTGCCCGAGCAGGGGGGAGGCAGTATTTT; CDR3 protein: CSARAGGRQYF
clone size: few; V gene: TRBV15; D gene: -; J gene: TRBJ2-2; CDR3 DNA: TGTGCCACCAGCAGAGATGGAGGGCGGGCCGGGGAGCTGTTTTTT; CDR3 protein: CATSRDGGRAGELFF
clone size: few; V gene: TRBV7-2; D gene: -; J gene: TRBJ2-5; CDR3 DNA: TGTGCCAGCAGCTTAGAGGTTCATGGTGAGCAGTACTTC; CDR3 protein: CASSLEVHGEQYF
clone size: many; V gene: TRBV4-1; D gene: -; J gene: TRBJ2-5; CDR3 DNA: TGCGCCAGCAGCCAAGCGCAGCAAGAGACCCAGTACTTC; CDR3 protein: CASSQAQQETQYF
clone size: many; V gene: TRBV5-1; D gene: TRBD2; J gene: TRBJ2-1; CDR3 DNA: TGCGCCAGCAGCTTGGATAATAGCGGGGGGACCGAGCAGTTCTTC; CDR3 protein: CASSLDNSGGTEQFF
clone size: many; V gene: TRBV7-2; D gene: -; J gene: TRBJ1-1; CDR3 DNA: TGTGCCAGCAGCCCCACGGGGGGGATCACTGAAGCTTTCTTT; CDR3 protein: CASSPTGGITEAFF
clone size: many; V gene: TRBV4-2; D gene: TRBD1; J gene: TRBJ1-2; CDR3 DNA: TGTGCCAGCAGCTCGAGGGGACAGGGGGCAGTAACTAACTATGGCTACACCTTC; CDR3 protein: CASSSRGQGAVTNYGYTF
clone size: many; V gene: TRBV20-1; D gene: -; J gene: TRBJ2-5; CDR3 DNA: TGCAGTGCTAGAGTTGCGGGGCAAGAGACCCAGTACTTC; CDR3 protein: CSARVAGQETQYF
clone size: many; V gene: TRBV4-1; D gene: TRBD1; J gene: TRBJ2-3; CDR3 DNA: TGCGCCAGCAGCCAACTCGACAGGGGAGGCACAGATACGCAGTATTTT; CDR3 protein: CASSQLDRGGTDTQYF
clone size: many; V gene: TRBV12-3/TRBV12-4; D gene: TRBD2; J gene: TRBJ2-5; CDR3 DNA: TGTGCCAGCAGTTTAGCCCTACCGGGAGCGGGGCAAGAGACCCAGTACTTC; CDR3 protein: CASSLALPGAGQETQYF
clone size: -; V gene: TRBV11-2; D gene: -; J gene: TRBJ1-2; CDR3 DNA: TGTGCCAGCAGCTTAGAACGGGGGCTAATCTATGGCTACACCTTC; CDR3 protein: CASSLERGLIYGYTF
clone size: few; V gene: TRBV5-1; D gene: -; J gene: TRBJ2-6; CDR3 DNA: TGCGCCAGCAGCTTGCGCATCCCCTCTGGGGCCAACGTCCTGACTTTC; CDR3 protein: CASSLRIPSGANVLTF
clone size: many; V gene: TRBV12-3/TRBV12-4; D gene: TRBD2; J gene: TRBJ2-3; CDR3 DNA: TGTGCCAGCAGTTTTACGGGGGGGCTAAATACGCAGTATTTT; CDR3 protein: CASSFTGGLNTQYF
clone size: many; V gene: TRBV20-1; D gene: TRBD2; J gene: TRBJ2-5; CDR3 DNA: TGCAGTGCTAGAGAGCCTAGCGGCAAAGAGACCCAGTACTTC; CDR3 protein: CSAREPSGKETQYF
clone size: -; V gene: TRBV10-3; D gene: TRBD2; J gene: TRBJ2-2; CDR3 DNA: TGTGCCATCTGGGCTAGCGGGGGTCGGAACACCGGGGAGCTGTTTTTT; CDR3 protein: CAIWASGGRNTGELFF
clone size: -; V gene: TRBV7-2; D gene: -; J gene: TRBJ2-3; CDR3 DNA: TGTGCCAGCAGCCAACGGGCTAGAGATGATACGCAGTATTTT; CDR3 protein: CASSQRARDDTQYF
clone size: -; V gene: TRBV20-1; D gene: -; J gene: TRBJ1-1; CDR3 DNA: TGCAGTGCCCCTAGGACAACCATGAACACTGAAGCTTTCTTT; CDR3 protein: CSAPRTTMNTEAFF
clone size: many; V gene: TRBV20-1; D gene: -; J gene: TRBJ2-5; CDR3 DNA: TGCAGTGCTAGAGAGGTCGGGTCCCTCGGGAACAAAGAGACCCAGTACTTC; CDR3 protein: CSAREVGSLGNKETQYF
clone size: many; V gene: TRBV30; D gene: -; J gene: TRBJ2-3; CDR3 DNA: TGTGCCTGGAGTGTCTCCGGGGGCCCAGATACGCAGTATTTT; CDR3 protein: CAWSVSGGPDTQYF
clone size: few; V gene: TRBV7-9; D gene: -; J gene: TRBJ2-3; CDR3 DNA: TGTGCCAGCAGCTTAGGAGGAGGGCGGGGACTCACAGATACGCAGTATTTT; CDR3 protein: CASSLGGGRGLTDTQYF
clone size: -; V gene: TRBV6-1; D gene: -; J gene: TRBJ2-7; CDR3 DNA: TGTGCCAGCAGTGAATCTAGGGACGGGGGAAGCTCCTACGAGCAGTACTTC; CDR3 protein: CASSESRDGGSSYEQYF
clone size: -; V gene: TRBV7-9; D gene: -; J gene: TRBJ1-1; CDR3 DNA: TGTGCCGGTGCGCGGGGGAGGGACACTGAAGCTTTCTTT; CDR3 protein: CAGARGRDTEAFF
clone size: -; V gene: TRBV15; D gene: -; J gene: TRBJ1-6; CDR3 DNA: TGTGTCACCAGCAGGGGACAAGTACCGGGTTCACCCCTCCACTTT; CDR3 protein: CVTSRGQVPGSPLHF
clone size: few; V gene: TRBV4-3; D gene: TRBD2; J gene: TRBJ2-7; CDR3 DNA: TGCGCCAGCAGCCAAGATCAAACCAGCGGGAGCTCCTACGAGCAGTACTTC; CDR3 protein: CASSQDQTSGSSYEQYF